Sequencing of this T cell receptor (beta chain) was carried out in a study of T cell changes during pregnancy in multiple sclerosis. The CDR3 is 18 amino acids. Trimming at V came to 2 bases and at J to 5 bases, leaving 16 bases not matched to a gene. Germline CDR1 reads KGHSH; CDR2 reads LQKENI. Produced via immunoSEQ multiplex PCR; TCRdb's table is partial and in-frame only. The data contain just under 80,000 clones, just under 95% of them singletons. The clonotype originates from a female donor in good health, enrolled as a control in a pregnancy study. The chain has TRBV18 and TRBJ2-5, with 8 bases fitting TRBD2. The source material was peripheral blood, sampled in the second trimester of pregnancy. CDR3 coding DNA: TGTGCCAGCTCACCAGAAGAGGAGCGGGGGTGGTTCGGGGAGACCCAGTACTTC. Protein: CASSPEEERGWFGETQYF. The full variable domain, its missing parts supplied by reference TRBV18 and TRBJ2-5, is NAGVMQNPRHLVRRRGQEARLRCSPMKGHSHVYWYRQLPEEGLKFMVYLQKENIIDESGMPKERFSAEFPKEGPSILRIQQVVRGDSAAYFCASSPEEERGWFGETQYFGPGTRLLVL.